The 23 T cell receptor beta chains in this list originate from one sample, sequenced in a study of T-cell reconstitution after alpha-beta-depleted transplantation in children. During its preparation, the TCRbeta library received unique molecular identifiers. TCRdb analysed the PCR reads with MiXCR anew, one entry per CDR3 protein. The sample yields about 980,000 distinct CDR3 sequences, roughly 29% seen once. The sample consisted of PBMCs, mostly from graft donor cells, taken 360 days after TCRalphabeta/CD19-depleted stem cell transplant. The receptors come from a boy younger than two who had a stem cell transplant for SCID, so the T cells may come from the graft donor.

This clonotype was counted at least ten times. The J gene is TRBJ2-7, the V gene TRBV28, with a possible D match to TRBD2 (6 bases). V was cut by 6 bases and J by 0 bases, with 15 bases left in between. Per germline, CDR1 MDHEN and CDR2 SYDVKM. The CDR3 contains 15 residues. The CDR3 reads CASRTAGLDSYEQYF. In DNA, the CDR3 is TGTGCCAGCAGGACCGCGGGGCTCGACTCCTACGAGCAGTACTTC.

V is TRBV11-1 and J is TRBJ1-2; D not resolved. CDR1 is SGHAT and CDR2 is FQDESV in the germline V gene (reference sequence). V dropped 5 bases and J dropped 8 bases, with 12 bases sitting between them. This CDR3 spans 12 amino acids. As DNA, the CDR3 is TGTGCCAGCAGCAGGGCCCTGGAGGGCTACACCTTC. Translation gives CASSRALEGYTF. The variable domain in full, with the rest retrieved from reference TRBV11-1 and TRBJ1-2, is EAEVAQSPRYKITEKSQAVAFWCDPISGHATLYWYRQILGQGPELLVQFQDESVVDDSQLPKDRFSAERLKGVDSTLKIQPAELGDSAMYLCASSRALEGYTFGSGTRLTVV.

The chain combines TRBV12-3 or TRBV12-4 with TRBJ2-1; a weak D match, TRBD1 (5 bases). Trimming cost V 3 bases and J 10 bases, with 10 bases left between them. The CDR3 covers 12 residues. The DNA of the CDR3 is TGTGCCAGCAGTTTCTTAGGGGCAGAGCAGTTCTTC. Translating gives CASSFLGAEQFF.

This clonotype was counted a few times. The CDR3 sequence is CASTPDRGALYEQYF. CDR3 nucleotides: TGTGCCAGCACCCCCGATCGAGGGGCCCTCTACGAGCAGTACTTC. The chain has TRBV6-1 and TRBJ2-7, with D possibly called TRBD1 or TRBD2 (5 bases each). V shed 7 bases and J shed 3 bases, with 19 bases lying between them. Per the germline V gene, CDR1 is MNHNS and CDR2 is SASEGT. This CDR3 comprises 15 residues.

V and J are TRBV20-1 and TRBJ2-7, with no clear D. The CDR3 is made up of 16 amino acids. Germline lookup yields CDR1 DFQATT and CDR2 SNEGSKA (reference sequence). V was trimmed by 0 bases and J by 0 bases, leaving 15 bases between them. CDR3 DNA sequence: TGCAGTGCTAGAGATCGGCACACCTTGCCCTCCTACGAGCAGTACTTC. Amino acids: CSARDRHTLPSYEQYF.

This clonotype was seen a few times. The CDR3: CASSLAGQGSNQPQHF. In nucleotides, the CDR3 is TGTGCCAGCAGTTTAGCTGGCCAGGGTAGCAATCAGCCCCAGCATTTT. This chain connects TRBV12-3 or TRBV12-4 to TRBJ1-5; weak D call: TRBD1 (5 bases). The V gene lost 0 bases and the J gene lost 0 bases, with 9 bases spanning the gap. The CDR3 contains 16 residues.

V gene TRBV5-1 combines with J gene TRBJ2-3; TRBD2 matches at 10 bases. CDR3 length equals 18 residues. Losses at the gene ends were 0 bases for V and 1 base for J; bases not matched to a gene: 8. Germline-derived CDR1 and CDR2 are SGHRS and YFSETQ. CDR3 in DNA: TGCGCCAGCAGCTTGGAAGCGGGGGGGATCTTTGGCACAGATACGCAGTATTTT. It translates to CASSLEAGGIFGTDTQYF. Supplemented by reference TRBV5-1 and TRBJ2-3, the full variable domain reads KAGVTQTPRYLIKTRGQQVTLSCSPISGHRSVSWYQQTPGQGLQFLFEYFSETQRNKGNFPGRFSGRQFSNSRSEMNVSTLELGDSALYLCASSLEAGGIFGTDTQYFGPGTRLTVL.

CDR3 sequence (DNA): TGCAGTGCTAAATCTCCGGGGCCACTTTACGAGCAGTACTTC. It is translated as CSAKSPGPLYEQYF. The chain uses TRBV20-1 and TRBJ2-7; D possibly matches TRBD1 or TRBD2 (5 bases each). Germline V gene sequence: CDR1 DFQATT, CDR2 SNEGSKA (reference sequence). CDR3 length equals 14 residues. Between the trimmed V and J ends, which lost 4 bases and 4 bases, there was a span of 17 bases.

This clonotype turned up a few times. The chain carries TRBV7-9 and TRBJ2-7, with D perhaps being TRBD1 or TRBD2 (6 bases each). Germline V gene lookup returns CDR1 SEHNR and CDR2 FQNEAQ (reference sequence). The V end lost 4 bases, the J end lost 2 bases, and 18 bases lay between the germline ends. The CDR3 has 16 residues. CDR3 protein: CASSSSRGTQTYEQYF. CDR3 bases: TGTGCCAGCAGCTCTTCCCGGGGGACACAGACCTACGAGCAGTACTTC.

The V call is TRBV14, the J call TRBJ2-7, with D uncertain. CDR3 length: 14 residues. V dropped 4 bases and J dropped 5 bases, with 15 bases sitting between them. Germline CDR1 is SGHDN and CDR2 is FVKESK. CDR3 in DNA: TGTGCCAGCAGCCGGAACCAATGGAGCGACGAGCAGTACTTC. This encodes CASSRNQWSDEQYF.

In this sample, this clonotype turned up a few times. The CDR3 coding sequence is TGTGCCAGCAGCTTAGCGCTGTTGGGACAGAATGAAAAACTGTTTTTT. It codes for CASSLALLGQNEKLFF. This rearrangement joins TRBV7-8 to TRBJ1-4, with TRBD1 matching 7 bases. From germline, CDR1 is SGHVS and CDR2 FQNEAQ. The CDR3 totals 16 residues. J was trimmed by 5 bases and V by 0 bases; bases with no gene match: 6.

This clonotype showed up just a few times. CDR3 nucleotides: TGTGCCAGCAGCTTCGCGGGGGCCGCCTACGAGCAGTACTTC. It encodes CASSFAGAAYEQYF. The rearrangement links TRBV5-5 to TRBJ2-7, with D perhaps matching TRBD2 (7 bases). V was trimmed by 2 bases and J by 2 bases, leaving 11 bases between them. The CDR3 spans 14 residues. From germline, CDR1 is SGHKS and CDR2 YYEKEE (reference sequence). The full variable domain, with the rest looked up from reference TRBV5-5 and TRBJ2-7, is DAGVTQSPTHLIKTRGQQVTLRCSPISGHKSVSWYQQVLGQGPQFIFQYYEKEERGRGNFPDRFSARQFPNYSSELNVNALLLGDSALYLCASSFAGAAYEQYFGPGTRLTVT.

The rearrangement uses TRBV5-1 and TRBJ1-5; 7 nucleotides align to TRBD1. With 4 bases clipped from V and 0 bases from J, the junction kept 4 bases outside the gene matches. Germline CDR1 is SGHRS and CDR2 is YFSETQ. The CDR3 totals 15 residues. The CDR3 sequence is CASSPTGLSNQPQHF. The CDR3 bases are TGCGCCAGCAGCCCGACAGGGCTTAGCAATCAGCCCCAGCATTTT.

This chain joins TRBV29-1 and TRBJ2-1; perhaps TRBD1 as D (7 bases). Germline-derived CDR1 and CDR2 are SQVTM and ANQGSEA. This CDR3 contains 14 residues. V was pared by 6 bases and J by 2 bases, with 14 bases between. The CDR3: CSVARDSPYNEQFF. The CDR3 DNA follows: TGCAGCGTGGCGCGGGACAGCCCCTACAATGAGCAGTTCTTC.

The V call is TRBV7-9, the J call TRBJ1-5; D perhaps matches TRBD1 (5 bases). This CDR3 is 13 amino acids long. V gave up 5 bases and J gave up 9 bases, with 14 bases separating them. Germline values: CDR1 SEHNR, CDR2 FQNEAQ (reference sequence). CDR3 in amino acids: CASSRQGLGPQHF. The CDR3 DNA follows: TGTGCCAGCAGCCGCCAGGGTTTAGGGCCCCAGCATTTT.

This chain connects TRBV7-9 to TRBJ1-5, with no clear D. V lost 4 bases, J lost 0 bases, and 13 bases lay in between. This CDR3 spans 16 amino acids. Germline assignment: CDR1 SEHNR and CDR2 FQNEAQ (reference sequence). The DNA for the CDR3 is TGTGCCAGCAGCTCAACCGACACATATAGCAATCAGCCCCAGCATTTT. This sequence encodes CASSSTDTYSNQPQHF.

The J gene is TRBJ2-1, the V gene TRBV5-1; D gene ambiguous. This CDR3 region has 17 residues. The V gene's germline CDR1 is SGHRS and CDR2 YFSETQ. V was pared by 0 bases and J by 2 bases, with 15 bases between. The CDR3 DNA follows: TGCGCCAGCAGCTTGGCCCTGATGGATGGGGCCTACAATGAGCAGTTCTTC. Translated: CASSLALMDGAYNEQFF. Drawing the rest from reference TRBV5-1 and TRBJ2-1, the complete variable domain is KAGVTQTPRYLIKTRGQQVTLSCSPISGHRSVSWYQQTPGQGLQFLFEYFSETQRNKGNFPGRFSGRQFSNSRSEMNVSTLELGDSALYLCASSLALMDGAYNEQFFGPGTRLTVL.

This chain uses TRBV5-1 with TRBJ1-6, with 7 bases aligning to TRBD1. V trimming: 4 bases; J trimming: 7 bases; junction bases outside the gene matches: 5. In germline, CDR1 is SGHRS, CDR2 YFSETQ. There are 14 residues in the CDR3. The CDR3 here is CASSRTGQNSPLHF. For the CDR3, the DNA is TGCGCCAGCAGCCGGACAGGCCAAAATTCACCCCTCCACTTT.

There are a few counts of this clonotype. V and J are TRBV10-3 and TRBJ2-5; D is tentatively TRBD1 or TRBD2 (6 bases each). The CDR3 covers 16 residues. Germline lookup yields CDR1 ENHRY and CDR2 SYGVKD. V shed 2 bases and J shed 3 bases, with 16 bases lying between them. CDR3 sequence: CAISEPSRGLKETQYF. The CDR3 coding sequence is TGTGCCATCAGTGAGCCCTCCCGGGGGCTGAAAGAGACCCAGTACTTC.

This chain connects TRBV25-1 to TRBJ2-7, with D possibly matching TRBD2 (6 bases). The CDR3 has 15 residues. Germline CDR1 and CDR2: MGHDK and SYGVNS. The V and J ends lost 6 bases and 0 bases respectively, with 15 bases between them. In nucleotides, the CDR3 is TGTGCCAGCAGCCATTCGGGAGCAGTCTCCTACGAGCAGTACTTC. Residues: CASSHSGAVSYEQYF.

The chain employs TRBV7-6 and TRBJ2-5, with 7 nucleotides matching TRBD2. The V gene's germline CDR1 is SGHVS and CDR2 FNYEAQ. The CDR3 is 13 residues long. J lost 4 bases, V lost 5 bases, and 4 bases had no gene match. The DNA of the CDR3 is TGTGCCAGCAGCCATGGACTAGTAGAGACCCAGTACTTC. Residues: CASSHGLVETQYF.

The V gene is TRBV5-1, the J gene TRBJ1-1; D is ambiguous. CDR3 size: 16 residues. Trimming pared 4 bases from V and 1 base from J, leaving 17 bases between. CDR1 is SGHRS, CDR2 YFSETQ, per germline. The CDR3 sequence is CASSPIGLFGNTEAFF. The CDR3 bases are TGCGCCAGCAGCCCTATAGGACTCTTCGGGAACACTGAAGCTTTCTTT.

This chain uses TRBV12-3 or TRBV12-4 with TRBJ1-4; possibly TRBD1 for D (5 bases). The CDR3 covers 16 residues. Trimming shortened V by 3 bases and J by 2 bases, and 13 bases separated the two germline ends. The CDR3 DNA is TGTGCCAGCAGTTTCTATCACCCAGGGACTAATGAAAAACTGTTTTTT. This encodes CASSFYHPGTNEKLFF.